This T cell receptor beta chain originates from a study of human T cells and chemical hapten exposure. Study observations and caveats: TCRs at a frequency above 1 in 1000 stayed unchanged with DPC sensitization.

For this clonotype: The antigen remains undetermined.

Time point here: pre-sensitization, week 0. As to treatment: therapeutic diphenylcyclopropenone sensitization with weekly scalp DPC. Via MiXCR, TCRdb re-called the RACE reads, giving one row per CDR3 protein. The sample records 350,000 to 400,000 distinct CDR3 sequences, 4.5% to 6% being singletons. This CDR3 is built from 13 residues. Germline V lookup: CDR1 DFQATT, CDR2 SNEGSKA (reference sequence). V gave up 5 bases and J gave up 4 bases, with 12 bases separating them. The chain couples TRBV20-1 to TRBJ1-5, with D possibly being TRBD1 (5 bases). The source material was whole blood, sampled in connection with sensitization to the hapten diphenylcyclopropenone (DPC). The sequence was obtained from a woman aged 50 to 65 with alopecia areata. Some clones in this sample may be carry-over from other donors' samples. CDR3 sequence (DNA): TGCAGTGCTCCTTTGGGGGGTAATCAGCCCCAGCATTTT. Encoded protein: CSAPLGGNQPQHF.